Listed below are T cell receptor beta chains from one sample, sequenced in a study of T cell clonotyping in hematopoietic cell transplantation. Profiling relied on immunoSEQ multiplex PCR, and the TCRdb table lists in-frame clones only, not all of them. The sample contains tens of thousands of clones, 90% to 96% of which appear only once. The sequences come from peripheral blood mononuclear cells, collected before stem cell transplant. The receptors originated from a woman aged 45-65 years with acute myeloid leukemia. Some clones in this sample may be carry-over from other donors' samples. CDR3s include the opening cysteine and the closing phenylalanine or tryptophan. A D gene is named only where the DNA matches it firmly. Only some rows state a clone size, as once, few, many or a class for expanded clones.

j_call clone_size v_call d_call cdr3_aa cdr3_nt
TRBJ2-2 - TRBV5-4 TRBD2 CARGKRESPGELFF TGTGCCAGGGGAAAGCGGGAGTCCCCCGGGGAGCTGTTTTTT
TRBJ1-1 - TRBV6-1 TRBD1 CASRDREIAEAFF TGTGCCAGCAGGGACAGGGAAATCGCTGAAGCTTTCTTT
TRBJ2-2 - TRBV30 - CAWSWFGNTGELFF TGTGCCTGGAGTTGGTTCGGGAACACCGGGGAGCTGTTTTTT
TRBJ2-5 once TRBV29-1 - CSTRGYETQYF TGCAGCACAAGGGGTTATGAGACCCAGTACTTC
TRBJ1-5 - TRBV2 - CASSETGASNQPQHF TGTGCCAGCAGTGAAACTGGGGCTAGCAATCAGCCCCAGCATTTT
TRBJ1-3 - TRBV9 TRBD1 CASSPPLRTGWENTIYF TGTGCCAGCAGCCCCCCTCTCCGGACAGGGTGGGAAAACACCATATATTTT
TRBJ1-1 - TRBV7-8 - CASSPFTGQTEAFF TGTGCCAGCAGCCCCTTCACAGGGCAAACTGAAGCTTTCTTT
TRBJ1-1 - TRBV29-1 - CSVMSNLNTEAFF TGCAGCGTTATGAGCAACTTGAACACTGAAGCTTTCTTT
TRBJ1-4 - TRBV6-5 TRBD1 CASSYSGQLGEKLFF TGTGCCAGCAGTTACTCGGGACAGCTTGGTGAAAAACTGTTTTTT
TRBJ1-4 once TRBV28 TRBD1 CASSSAGGIKLFF TGTGCCAGCAGTTCGGCAGGGGGCATAAAACTGTTTTTT
TRBJ2-7 - TRBV11-3 TRBD2 CASSRTSGSPYEQYF TGTGCCAGCAGCCGTACTAGCGGGAGTCCCTACGAGCAGTACTTC
TRBJ1-4 once TRBV6-6 - CASERTDNEKLFF TGTGCCAGCGAAAGGACTGATAATGAAAAACTGTTTTTT
TRBJ1-4 - TRBV6-1 - CASSEYRVFNEKLFF TGTGCCAGCAGCGAATACAGGGTGTTTAATGAAAAACTGTTTTTT
TRBJ2-7 - TRBV29-1 TRBD2 CSVERGGLEQYF TGCAGCGTTGAACGGGGGGGTCTCGAGCAGTACTTC
TRBJ1-2 - TRBV30 - CAWSHTGSYGYTF TGTGCCTGGAGTCACACAGGGTCCTATGGCTACACCTTC
TRBJ2-3 - TRBV28 TRBD2 CASRSPITSGRSGDTQYF TGTGCCAGCAGGAGCCCGATTACTAGCGGGAGGTCTGGTGATACGCAGTATTTT
TRBJ2-3 - TRBV12-5 - CASGLGTAWRTDTQYF TGTGCTAGTGGTTTGGGGACAGCCTGGCGCACAGATACGCAGTATTTT
TRBJ2-1 - TRBV7-8 TRBD2 CASSLLLAEQFF TGTGCCAGCAGCTTATTACTAGCGGAGCAGTTCTTC
TRBJ2-2 - TRBV19 TRBD2 CASSFQAGSRTGELFF TGTGCCAGTAGTTTCCAAGCGGGGTCGAGAACCGGGGAGCTGTTTTTT
TRBJ1-1 - TRBV5-1 TRBD1 CASSTIYRGTEAFF TGCGCCAGCAGCACGATATACAGGGGAACTGAAGCTTTCTTT
TRBJ2-1 - TRBV5-1 TRBD2 CASSILKTSGLYNEQFF TGCGCCAGCAGCATTCTGAAGACTAGCGGGCTTTACAATGAGCAGTTCTTC
TRBJ2-5 - TRBV7-9 - CASSSKLGQLQETQYF TGTGCCAGCAGCTCCAAACTCGGGCAGTTACAAGAGACCCAGTACTTC
TRBJ1-1 - TRBV7-2 - CASSITGRDTEAFF TGTGCCAGCAGCATAACAGGGAGAGATACTGAAGCTTTCTTT
TRBJ2-2 once TRBV6-5 - CASSYSWGEGELFF TGTGCCAGCAGTTACTCATGGGGCGAAGGGGAGCTGTTTTTT
TRBJ1-5 - TRBV5-1 - CASSLGFGRDNQPQHF TGCGCCAGCAGCCTGGGATTCGGCAGGGACAATCAGCCCCAGCATTTT
TRBJ1-1 - TRBV29-1 - CSIQEGGYTEAFF TGCAGCATCCAAGAAGGGGGGTACACTGAAGCTTTCTTT
TRBJ2-3 - TRBV29-1 - CSVEQGGTDTQYF TGCAGCGTTGAACAGGGAGGTACAGATACGCAGTATTTT
TRBJ2-1 - TRBV6-6 TRBD2 CASSQSRGAYNEQFF TGTGCCAGCAGTCAATCGCGGGGGGCCTACAATGAGCAGTTCTTC
TRBJ1-1 - TRBV12-5 - CASGLGPGDMNTEAFF TGTGCTAGTGGTTTGGGGCCAGGGGATATGAACACTGAAGCTTTCTTT
TRBJ2-3 once TRBV6-5 - CASSYSDRIGTDTQYF TGTGCCAGCAGTTACTCCGACAGGATTGGCACAGATACGCAGTATTTT
TRBJ2-7 - TRBV5-1 TRBD2 CASSDPGLLRYEQYF TGCGCCAGCAGCGATCCGGGACTACTGAGGTACGAGCAGTACTTC
TRBJ2-5 - TRBV7-2 TRBD2 CASSLGSGLAGGGQETQYF TGTGCCAGCAGCTTAGGATCGGGACTAGCGGGAGGCGGGCAAGAGACCCAGTACTTC
TRBJ1-1 - TRBV27 - CASSSGSEAFF TGTGCCAGCAGTTCGGGCAGCGAAGCTTTCTTT
TRBJ2-5 - TRBV27 - CASSRGWRETQYF TGTGCCAGCAGTCGAGGGTGGAGAGAGACCCAGTACTTC
TRBJ1-5 - TRBV19 TRBD1 CASSNTGGNNQPQHF TGTGCCAGTAGTAACACAGGGGGCAACAATCAGCCCCAGCATTTT
TRBJ1-1 - TRBV29-1 - CSVEGPRRTEAFF TGCAGCGTTGAAGGCCCGAGGCGAACTGAAGCTTTCTTT
TRBJ2-5 - TRBV6-5 - CASSYQLGVETQYF TGTGCCAGCAGTTACCAGTTAGGCGTAGAGACCCAGTACTTC
TRBJ2-3 - TRBV2 - CASSELATDTQYF TGTGCCAGCAGTGAGCTAGCCACAGATACGCAGTATTTT
TRBJ2-7 - TRBV7-9 TRBD1 CASSPGTGTDYEQYF TGTGCCAGCAGCCCAGGGACAGGAACCGACTACGAGCAGTACTTC
TRBJ2-5 - TRBV7-3 TRBD2 CASSALAGGQETQYF TGTGCCAGCAGCGCTCTCGCGGGGGGGCAAGAGACCCAGTACTTC
TRBJ1-2 - TRBV13 - CASSRGGRTFYGYTF TGTGCCAGCAGCCGCGGGGGCAGGACGTTCTATGGCTACACCTTC
TRBJ2-7 - TRBV2 - CASSVQLLYEQYF TGTGCCAGCAGTGTTCAGCTTCTCTACGAGCAGTACTTC
TRBJ2-5 - TRBV28 TRBD2 CASSLDLSTSGSVQETQYF TGTGCCAGCAGCCTTGACCTTTCTACTAGCGGGAGTGTTCAAGAGACCCAGTACTTC
TRBJ1-1 - TRBV10-1 - CASSPGAAPPKNTEAFF TGCGCCAGCAGTCCCGGAGCAGCACCGCCGAAGAACACTGAAGCTTTCTTT
TRBJ1-3 once TRBV30 - CAWSPGLAGGNTIYF TGTGCCTGGAGCCCGGGACTGGCCGGGGGAAACACCATATATTTT
TRBJ2-2 - TRBV7-9 - CASSLSSLHNLSNTGELFF TGTGCCAGCAGCTTATCCTCCCTACATAACCTTTCGAACACCGGGGAGCTGTTTTTT